These T cell receptor beta chains were read from a single sample in a study of Graves' ophthalmopathy and Graves' hyperthyroidism. TCRdb independently ran MiXCR on the multiplex PCR reads; one entry per CDR3 protein. The repertoire holds about 390,000 distinct CDR3 sequences, with about 18% as singletons. Sample: peripheral blood. Every receptor here comes from an adult woman with stable Graves' hyperthyroidism. Both conserved end residues are part of each CDR3. The order of the fields is clone size, D gene, J gene, V gene, CDR3 protein, CDR3 DNA. D genes are given only for firm matches. Clone size is given for some rows only: seen once, a few or many times, or a class if the clone is expanded.

size: NA
D: NA
J: TRBJ1-2
V: TRBV12-3/TRBV12-4
CDR3: CASSLKGSQRNYGYTF
DNA: TGTGCCAGCAGTTTAAAAGGGTCGCAGCGAAACTATGGCTACACCTTC

size: many
D: TRBD1
J: TRBJ2-2
V: TRBV7-8
CDR3: CASSTRPGTGGPGTGELFF
DNA: TGTGCCAGCAGCACCCGTCCCGGGACAGGGGGCCCAGGGACCGGGGAGCTGTTTTTT

size: many
D: TRBD1
J: TRBJ1-1
V: TRBV19
CDR3: CASSLTGGWTEAFF
DNA: TGTGCCAGTAGCCTGACAGGGGGCTGGACTGAAGCTTTCTTT

size: many
D: TRBD1
J: TRBJ2-2
V: TRBV4-2
CDR3: CASSQGDRRATGELFF
DNA: TGTGCCAGCAGCCAGGGGGACAGAAGGGCCACCGGGGAGCTGTTTTTT

size: many
D: TRBD1
J: TRBJ1-2
V: TRBV9
CDR3: CASSGEDRGAYGYTF
DNA: TGTGCCAGCAGCGGAGAGGACAGGGGTGCCTATGGCTACACCTTC

size: many
D: TRBD2
J: TRBJ2-5
V: TRBV7-2
CDR3: CASSAGLAGSQETQYF
DNA: TGTGCCAGCAGCGCCGGACTAGCGGGAAGCCAAGAGACCCAGTACTTC

size: few
D: NA
J: TRBJ2-5
V: TRBV11-2
CDR3: CASSLDASVQTQYF
DNA: TGTGCCAGCAGCTTAGATGCGAGCGTCCAGACCCAGTACTTC

size: many
D: TRBD1
J: TRBJ1-5
V: TRBV6-5
CDR3: CASRVTGTGSNQPQHF
DNA: TGTGCCAGCAGGGTGACAGGGACGGGTAGCAATCAGCCCCAGCATTTT

size: many
D: TRBD2
J: TRBJ2-5
V: TRBV20-1
CDR3: CSAASGQETQYF
DNA: TGCAGTGCTGCTAGCGGCCAAGAGACCCAGTACTTC

size: few
D: NA
J: TRBJ1-1
V: TRBV12-3/TRBV12-4
CDR3: CASSFTDNTEAFF
DNA: TGTGCCAGCAGTTTTACAGATAACACTGAAGCTTTCTTT

size: many
D: NA
J: TRBJ2-7
V: TRBV27
CDR3: CASSLIPPEGAYEQYF
DNA: TGTGCCAGCAGTTTAATCCCCCCCGAGGGAGCCTACGAGCAGTACTTC

size: many
D: NA
J: TRBJ1-1
V: TRBV12-3/TRBV12-4
CDR3: CASSLRAAGRTEAFF
DNA: TGTGCCAGCAGTTTACGGGCGGCTGGGCGGACTGAAGCTTTCTTT

size: many
D: NA
J: TRBJ1-2
V: TRBV7-2
CDR3: CASTPSSYGYTF
DNA: TGTGCCAGCACCCCGAGTAGTTATGGCTACACCTTC

size: few
D: TRBD1
J: TRBJ2-7
V: TRBV5-1
CDR3: CASSLGDRGGVQYF
DNA: TGCGCCAGCAGCTTGGGCGACAGGGGTGGAGTGCAGTACTTC

size: many
D: NA
J: TRBJ1-1
V: TRBV18
CDR3: CASSPRRGDTEAFF
DNA: TGTGCCAGCAGCCCCCGGAGGGGGGACACTGAAGCTTTCTTT

size: many
D: NA
J: TRBJ1-3
V: TRBV9
CDR3: CASSVDIGNTIYF
DNA: TGTGCCAGCAGCGTAGACATTGGAAACACCATATATTTT

size: many
D: NA
J: TRBJ2-5
V: TRBV12-3/TRBV12-4
CDR3: CASSLRGHPYQETQYF
DNA: TGTGCCAGCAGTTTACGCGGTCATCCGTACCAAGAGACCCAGTACTTC

size: many
D: TRBD2
J: TRBJ2-5
V: TRBV15
CDR3: CATSRPGLAGGETQYF
DNA: TGTGCCACCAGCAGGCCGGGACTAGCAGGGGGAGAGACCCAGTACTTC

size: many
D: TRBD1
J: TRBJ2-5
V: TRBV2
CDR3: CASLGQPGETQYF
DNA: TGTGCCAGCCTGGGACAGCCGGGAGAGACCCAGTACTTC

size: many
D: TRBD2
J: TRBJ2-7
V: TRBV6-5
CDR3: CASSSQRGLSSYEQYF
DNA: TGTGCCAGCAGTTCCCAGCGGGGCCTGAGCTCCTACGAGCAGTACTTC

size: many
D: TRBD1
J: TRBJ2-5
V: TRBV28
CDR3: CASRDDRGRETQYF
DNA: TGTGCCAGCAGGGACGACAGGGGGCGGGAGACCCAGTACTTC

size: many
D: NA
J: TRBJ1-2
V: TRBV11-2
CDR3: CASSLFPPFYTF
DNA: TGTGCCAGCAGCCTATTCCCCCCGTTTTACACCTTC

size: NA
D: NA
J: TRBJ1-5
V: TRBV12-3/TRBV12-4
CDR3: CASSRLVGQPQHF
DNA: TGTGCCAGCAGCAGACTCGTGGGGCAGCCCCAGCATTTT

size: many
D: NA
J: TRBJ1-5
V: TRBV6-1
CDR3: CASSKPGTEGHQPQHF
DNA: TGTGCCAGCAGTAAACCCGGGACGGAGGGGCATCAGCCCCAGCATTTT

size: NA
D: NA
J: TRBJ2-7
V: TRBV5-5
CDR3: CASSSHLYEQYF
DNA: TGTGCCAGCAGCTCGCATCTCTACGAGCAGTACTTC

size: many
D: NA
J: TRBJ1-1
V: TRBV29-1
CDR3: CSGNTWNTEAFF
DNA: TGCAGCGGGAACACCTGGAACACTGAAGCTTTCTTT